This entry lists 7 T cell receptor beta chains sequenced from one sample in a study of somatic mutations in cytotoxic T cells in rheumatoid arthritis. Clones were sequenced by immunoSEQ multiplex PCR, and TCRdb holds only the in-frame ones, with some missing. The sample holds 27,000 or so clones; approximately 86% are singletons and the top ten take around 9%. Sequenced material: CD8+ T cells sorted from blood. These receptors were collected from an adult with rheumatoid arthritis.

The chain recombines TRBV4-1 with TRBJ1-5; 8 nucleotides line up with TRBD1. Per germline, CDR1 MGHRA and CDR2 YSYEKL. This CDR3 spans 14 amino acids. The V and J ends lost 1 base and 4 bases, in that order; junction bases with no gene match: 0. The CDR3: CASSQGQGNQPQHF. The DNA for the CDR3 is TGCGCCAGCAGCCAAGGACAGGGGAATCAGCCCCAGCATTTT.

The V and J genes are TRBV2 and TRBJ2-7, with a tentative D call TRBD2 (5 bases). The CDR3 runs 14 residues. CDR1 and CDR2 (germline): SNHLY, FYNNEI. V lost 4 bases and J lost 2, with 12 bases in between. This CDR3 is CASSGGAATYEQYF. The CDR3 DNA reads TGTGCCAGCAGTGGGGGAGCGGCAACCTACGAGCAGTACTTC.

The CDR3 is CASSHESGGAVGELFF. For the CDR3, the DNA is TGCGCCAGCAGCCACGAAAGCGGGGGGGCGGTCGGGGAGCTGTTTTTT. The gene calls are TRBV4-3 and TRBJ2-2; TRBD2 matches at 10 bases. J was trimmed by 7 bases and V by 3 bases; bases with no gene match: 8. The CDR3 spans 16 residues. CDR1 and CDR2 from the germline V gene are LGHNA and YSLEER.

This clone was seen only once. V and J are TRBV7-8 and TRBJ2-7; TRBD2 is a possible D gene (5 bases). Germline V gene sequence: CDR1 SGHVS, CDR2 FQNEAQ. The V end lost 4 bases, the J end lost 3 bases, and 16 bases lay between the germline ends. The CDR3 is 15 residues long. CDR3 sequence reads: CASSSRPRELYEQYF. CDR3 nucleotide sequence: TGTGCCAGCAGCTCCCGTCCTAGGGAGCTCTACGAGCAGTACTTC.

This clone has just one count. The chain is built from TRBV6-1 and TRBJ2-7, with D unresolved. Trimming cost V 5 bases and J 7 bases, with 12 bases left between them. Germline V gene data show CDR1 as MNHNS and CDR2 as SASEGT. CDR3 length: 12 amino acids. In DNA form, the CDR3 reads TGTGCCAGCAGTCAATTTCGACCGGAGCAGTACTTC. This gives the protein CASSQFRPEQYF.

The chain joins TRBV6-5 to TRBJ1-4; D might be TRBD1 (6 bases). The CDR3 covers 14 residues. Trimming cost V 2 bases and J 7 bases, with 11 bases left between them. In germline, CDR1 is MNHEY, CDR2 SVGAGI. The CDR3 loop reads CASSYIEGGEKLFF. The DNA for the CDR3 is TGTGCCAGCAGTTACATCGAGGGGGGTGAAAAACTGTTTTTT.

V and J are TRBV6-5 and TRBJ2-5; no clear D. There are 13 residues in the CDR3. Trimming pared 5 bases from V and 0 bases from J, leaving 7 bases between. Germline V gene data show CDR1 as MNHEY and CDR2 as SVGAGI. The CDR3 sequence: CASSIQNQETQYF. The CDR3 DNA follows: TGTGCCAGCAGTATACAGAACCAAGAGACCCAGTACTTC.